What follows are 24 T cell receptor beta chains derived from one specimen sequenced in a study of CD8+CD57+ T cells in acquired aplastic anemia. Only patients with CD8+CD57+ cell expansion on flow cytometry were chosen for sequencing. CDR3 and TCR beta VDJ profiling relied on a genomic DNA template. TCRdb used MiXCR to reprocess the reads, holding one entry per CDR3 protein. The sample lists around 120,000 distinct CDR3 sequences, nearly 40% seen once, with roughly 3% in the top ten. The sample consisted of sorted CD4+, CD8+, or CD8+CD57+ T cells (not recorded which) from PBMCs. The source of these receptors is a human donor with aplastic anemia.

Many counts were recorded for this clonotype. CDR3: CSARRGFPTGTNEQFF. DNA of the CDR3: TGCAGTGCTAGAAGAGGCTTTCCGACAGGGACCAATGAGCAGTTCTTC. This sequence joins TRBV20-1 and TRBJ2-1; 7 bases fit TRBD1. V shed 2 bases, J shed 6 bases, and the junction held 13 bases outside the gene matches. The length of the CDR3 is 16 residues. CDR1 and CDR2 from the germline V gene are DFQATT and SNEGSKA (reference sequence).

This clonotype was counted between two and nine times. The CDR3 spells CASRLNRGSLTEAFF. The CDR3 bases are TGTGCCAGCAGGCTTAACAGGGGGTCGCTCACTGAAGCTTTCTTT. The rearrangement uses TRBV27 and TRBJ1-1; 8 bases are a match to TRBD1. The length of the CDR3 is 15 residues. Germline loops: CDR1 MNHEY, CDR2 SMNVEV (reference sequence). With V trimmed by 6 bases and J by 4 bases, 10 bases remained unmatched.

As regards this clonotype: One end of the junction does not line up with germline, which may come from a read error. The rearrangement links TRBV29-1 to TRBJ1-1, with unresolved D. The germline V gene encodes CDR1 SQVTM and CDR2 ANQGSEA. This CDR3 comprises 12 residues. CDR3 region: CSVEGRNAEAFF. In DNA form, the CDR3 reads TGCAGCGTTGAGGGCAGGAACGCTGAAGCTTTCTTT.

The chain joins TRBV15 to TRBJ1-5; 9 nucleotides match TRBD1. The CDR3 loop spans 15 amino acids. V gave up 0 bases and J gave up 5 bases; unmatched junction bases: 2. The germline CDR1 and CDR2 sequences are LNHNV and YYDKDF (reference sequence). The CDR3 spells CATSRDGTGYQPQHF. The CDR3 DNA is TGTGCCACCAGCAGAGATGGGACAGGGTATCAGCCCCAGCATTTT.

The CDR3 nucleotides read TGCGCCAGCAGTGAGTCGGCCGTACCTGGAAACACCATATATTTT. It yields the protein CASSESAVPGNTIYF. The chain joins TRBV10-1 to TRBJ1-3; D is ambiguous. Germline V gene lookup returns CDR1 WNHNN and CDR2 SYGVQD (reference sequence). The ends were cut back, 0 bases at V and 2 bases at J, with 8 bases in the middle. This CDR3 spans 15 amino acids.

This clonotype came up many times. The chain uses TRBV11-2 and TRBJ2-1, with 9 bases lining up with TRBD2. The CDR3 is made up of 16 amino acids. Trimming at V came to 5 bases and at J to 4 bases, leaving 9 bases not matched to a gene. Germline CDR1 is SGHAT and CDR2 is FQNNGV. The CDR3 bases are TGTGCCAGCAGCCGCCCGGGGCGGGGGGGTTACAATGAGCAGTTCTTC. It specifies CASSRPGRGGYNEQFF.

The V gene is TRBV6-5, the J gene TRBJ2-1, with 11 bases fitting TRBD1. Unmatched junction bases numbered 5, after V lost 0 bases and J lost 7 bases. Germline CDR1 MNHEY, CDR2 SVGAGI. The CDR3 contains 16 residues. Here the CDR3 reads CASSYSGTGGMNEQFF. In DNA, the CDR3 is TGTGCCAGCAGTTACTCCGGGACAGGGGGGATGAATGAGCAGTTCTTC.

With regard to this clonotype: The junction departs from the called germline gene at one end, perhaps through a read error. The rearrangement links TRBV29-1 to TRBJ1-1; TRBD1 matches 8 bases. The CDR3 runs to 13 residues. Germline V gene data show CDR1 as SQVTM and CDR2 as ANQGSEA. This CDR3 reads CSVRTGRNTEASF. The CDR3 DNA sequence: TGCAGCGTGAGGACAGGGAGGAACACTGAAGCTTCCTTT.

The chain employs TRBV15 and TRBJ2-3; D is undetermined. V shed 0 bases and J shed 2 bases, with 9 bases lying between them. Germline CDR1 LNHNV, CDR2 YYDKDF (reference sequence). The CDR3 runs to 15 residues. CDR3 sequence reads: CATSRDESYTDTQYF. The CDR3 DNA sequence: TGTGCCACCAGCAGAGACGAAAGCTACACAGATACGCAGTATTTT.

This clonotype was counted only a few times. J is TRBJ1-4 and V is TRBV5-1, with D unresolved. This CDR3 is 14 amino acids long. Trimming pared 4 bases from V and 4 bases from J, leaving 11 bases between. In germline, CDR1 is SGHRS, CDR2 YFSETQ. The CDR3 bases are TGCGCCAGCAGCGTACAGAGGGTTAATGAAAAACTGTTTTTT. Translated: CASSVQRVNEKLFF.

This clonotype was detected ten times or more. The chain's CDR3 is CASSEVPRNQPQHF. The CDR3, as DNA: TGTGCCAGCAGTGAGGTGCCTAGAAATCAGCCCCAGCATTTT. This rearrangement joins TRBV6-1 to TRBJ1-5, with D hard to call. The germline V gene encodes CDR1 MNHNS and CDR2 SASEGT. CDR3 length: 14 amino acids. V was trimmed by 3 bases and J by 4 bases, leaving 10 bases between them.

This clonotype occurred a few times. This chain connects TRBV28 to TRBJ1-1; D uncertain. Trimming pared 8 bases from V and 1 base from J, leaving 11 bases between. The CDR3 loop spans 13 amino acids. From germline, CDR1 is MDHEN and CDR2 SYDVKM. This chain's CDR3 is CASLAGRNTEAFF. DNA for the CDR3: TGTGCCAGCCTGGCGGGGAGGAACACTGAAGCTTTCTTT.

This clonotype occurred many times. This chain links TRBV29-1 with TRBJ2-2, with D possibly being TRBD2 (7 bases). Germline loops: CDR1 SQVTM, CDR2 ANQGSEA. This CDR3 is 16 amino acids long. CDR3 loop: CSASKGGGGNTGELFF. CDR3 nucleotide sequence: TGCAGTGCTTCGAAGGGGGGGGGTGGCAACACCGGGGAGCTGTTTTTT.

This clonotype was detected many times. The V gene is TRBV6-1, the J gene TRBJ2-5; possibly TRBD2 for D (5 bases). Trimming shortened V by 8 bases and J by 5 bases, and 18 bases separated the two germline ends. This CDR3 is 14 amino acids long. Germline CDR1 and CDR2: MNHNS and SASEGT. DNA of the CDR3: TGTGCCAGCCCTCCCCAGGCACTAGTGGAGACCCAGTACTTC. Protein product: CASPPQALVETQYF.

This clonotype was detected ten times or more. The V and J genes are TRBV20-1 and TRBJ2-1, with TRBD2 identical over 8 bases. Trimming took 2 bases from V and 0 from J; bases not matched to a gene: 0. Looked up from germline, CDR1 is DFQATT and CDR2 is SNEGSKA (reference sequence). CDR3 length equals 14 residues. CDR3 sequence (DNA): TGCAGTGCTAGAACTAGCGGCTCCTACAATGAGCAGTTCTTC. This codes for CSARTSGSYNEQFF.

The gene calls are TRBV7-9 and TRBJ1-4; the match to TRBD1 covers 7 bases. V shed 5 bases and J 7 bases; nucleotides not matched to a gene: 4. The CDR3 sequence is 13 residues long. CDR1 is SEHNR, CDR2 FQNEAQ, per germline (reference sequence). The CDR3 sequence is CASSRGTAEKLFF. CDR3 nucleotides: TGTGCCAGCAGCCGGGGGACAGCTGAAAAACTGTTTTTT.

This clonotype was recorded a few times. Likely a read error: the CDR3 ends without its conserved phenylalanine or tryptophan. V gene TRBV6-1 combines with J gene TRBJ2-3; the D is unclear. Trimming took off 8 bases at V and 4 bases at J, with 10 bases between the two ends. The CDR3 length is 12 residues. CDR1 is MNHNS, CDR2 SASEGT, per germline. Here the CDR3 DNA reads TGTGCCAGCCAACACCCTCCAGATACGCAGTATTCT. Translation gives CASQHPPDTQYS.

With regard to this clonotype: The junction does not match germline at one end; this may be a read error. The V and J genes are TRBV28 and TRBJ2-7; D possibly matches TRBD1 or TRBD2 (5 bases each). The germline V gene encodes CDR1 MDHEN and CDR2 SYDVKM. The CDR3 is 13 amino acids. The CDR3 here is CASSSRDLYGQCF. The DNA for the CDR3 is TGTGCCAGCAGTTCAAGGGACCTATACGGGCAGTGCTTC.

Relative to its sample, this clonotype is medium-sized. This sequence joins TRBV15 and TRBJ2-7; TRBD1 matches 10 bases. The length of the CDR3 is 16 residues. The V gene's germline CDR1 is LNHNV and CDR2 YYDKDF (reference sequence). Losses at the gene ends were 2 bases for V and 7 bases for J; bases not matched to a gene: 11. The CDR3 reads CATSRPPGTGVMEQYF. The CDR3, as DNA: TGTGCCACCAGCAGACCACCCGGGACAGGGGTTATGGAGCAGTACTTC.

V usage is TRBV10-2 and J usage is TRBJ2-1; a weak D match, TRBD1 (6 bases). The CDR3 has 15 residues. V lost 2 bases and J 5 bases, leaving 13 bases between the germline ends. Germline values: CDR1 WSHSY, CDR2 SAAADI. In DNA form, the CDR3 reads TGCGCCAGCAGTGAGACTGGGGGCCCTAACAATGAGCAGTTCTTC. This translates into CASSETGGPNNEQFF.

This clonotype was seen repeatedly, ten times or more. The J gene is TRBJ2-7, the V gene TRBV6-2 or TRBV6-3; no definite D call. Germline V gene data show CDR1 as MNHEY and CDR2 as SVGEGT. The CDR3 spans 13 residues. V lost 5 bases and J lost 3, with 11 bases in between. CDR3 sequence: CASSTRRSYEQYF. DNA of the CDR3: TGTGCCAGCAGTACTCGACGGAGCTACGAGCAGTACTTC.

This sequence joins TRBV10-3 and TRBJ2-7; tentatively, D is TRBD2 (7 bases). This CDR3 is built from 13 residues. Germline lookup yields CDR1 ENHRY and CDR2 SYGVKD. V was clipped by 8 bases and J by 5 bases, with 16 bases between them. CDR3 loop: CAIGGARGDEQYF. The CDR3 DNA follows: TGTGCCATCGGGGGGGCGCGGGGCGACGAGCAGTACTTC.

The gene calls are TRBV11-3 and TRBJ1-1; weak D call: TRBD1 (5 bases). The germline V and J ends were trimmed by 0 bases and 5 bases, with 25 bases remaining between them. The CDR3 is 19 residues long. CDR1 SGHNT and CDR2 YENEEA come from the germline V gene. This chain's CDR3 is CASSLDQKRLTVLLTEAFF. In DNA, the CDR3 is TGTGCCAGCAGCTTAGACCAAAAAAGGTTGACAGTTCTTCTAACTGAAGCTTTCTTT.

Many counts were recorded for this clonotype. The J gene is TRBJ1-4, the V gene TRBV25-1, with D possibly being TRBD1 (5 bases). The CDR3 is 14 amino acids. Trimming stripped 1 base from V and 8 bases from J, with 11 bases between. Germline V gene sequence: CDR1 MGHDK, CDR2 SYGVNS. CDR3 residues: CASSESGQREKLFF. CDR3 nucleotides: TGTGCCAGCAGTGAATCAGGACAAAGGGAAAAACTGTTTTTT.